This T cell receptor (beta chain) was captured by sequencing in a study of cytomegalovirus exposure and HLA in healthy donors. PCR employed 60 Vbeta and 13 Jbeta primers. Using immunoSEQ multiplex PCR, the repertoire was profiled, and TCRdb retains in-frame clones only, with some absent. The table lists about 31,000 clones. Study-wide results and limits: Later analysis showed most CMV-associated TCR beta chains appearing HLA-restricted.

As regards this clone: The antigen is not known.

Germline V gene sequence: CDR1 MNHEY, CDR2 SVGAGI. The CDR3 length is 15 residues. The trim removed 4 bases at V and 6 bases at J, leaving 10 bases unmatched. Input material: PBMCs. The sequence was collected from a female donor in good health and CMV-seronegative. The genes are TRBV6-5 and TRBJ1-2, with 8 bases fitting TRBD1. The CDR3 reads CASSSRGRTLDGYTF. Written as DNA, the CDR3 is TGTGCCAGCAGTTCCAGGGGGCGCACCCTCGATGGCTACACCTTC.